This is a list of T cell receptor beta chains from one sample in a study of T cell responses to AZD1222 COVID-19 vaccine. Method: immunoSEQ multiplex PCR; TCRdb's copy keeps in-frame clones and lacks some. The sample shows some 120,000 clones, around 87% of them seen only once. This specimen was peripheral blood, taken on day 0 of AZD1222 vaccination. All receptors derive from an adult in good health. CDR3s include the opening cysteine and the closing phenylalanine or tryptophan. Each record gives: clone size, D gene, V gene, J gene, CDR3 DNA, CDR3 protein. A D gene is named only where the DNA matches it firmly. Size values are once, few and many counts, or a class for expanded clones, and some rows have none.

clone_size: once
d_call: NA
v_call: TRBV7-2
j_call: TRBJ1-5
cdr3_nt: TGTGCCAGCAGCTTAGGCAGGAATCAGCCCCAGCATTTT
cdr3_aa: CASSLGRNQPQHF

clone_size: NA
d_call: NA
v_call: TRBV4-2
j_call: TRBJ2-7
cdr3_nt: TGTGCCAGCAGCCAAGGACTAGGCGCCTACGAGCAGTACTTC
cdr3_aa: CASSQGLGAYEQYF

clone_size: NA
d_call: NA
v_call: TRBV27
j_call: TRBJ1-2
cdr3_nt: TGTGCCAGCAGTTTAGGGGTTGACTATGGCTACACCTTC
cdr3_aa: CASSLGVDYGYTF

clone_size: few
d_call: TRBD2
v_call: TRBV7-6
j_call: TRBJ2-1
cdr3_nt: TGTGCCAGCAGCCCCTCTCGGGGAGCGGGGTCCAATGAGCAGTTCTTC
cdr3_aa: CASSPSRGAGSNEQFF

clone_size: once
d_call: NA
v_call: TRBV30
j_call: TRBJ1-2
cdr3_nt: TGTGCCTGGAGTGTACGACTAGGGTTCGGCCTCTATGGCTACACCTTC
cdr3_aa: CAWSVRLGFGLYGYTF

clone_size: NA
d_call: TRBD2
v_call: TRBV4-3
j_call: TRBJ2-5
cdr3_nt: TGCGCCAGCAGCCCGGGCGGCGGACTAGCGGGGGGAGGAGAGACCCAGTACTTC
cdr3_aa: CASSPGGGLAGGGETQYF

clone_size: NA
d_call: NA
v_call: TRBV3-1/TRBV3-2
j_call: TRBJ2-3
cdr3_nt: TGTGCCTCCGGGACCACTCCCCATACGCAGTATTTT
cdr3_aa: CASGTTPHTQYF

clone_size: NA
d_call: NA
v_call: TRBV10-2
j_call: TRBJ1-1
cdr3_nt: TGCGCCAGCAGGGGGCTTGGGGACACTGAAGCTTTCTTT
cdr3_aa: CASRGLGDTEAFF

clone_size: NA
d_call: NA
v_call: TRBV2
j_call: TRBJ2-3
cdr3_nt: TGTGCCAGCAATCTTGGGGTGGGGTCACAGTATTTT
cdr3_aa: CASNLGVGSQYF

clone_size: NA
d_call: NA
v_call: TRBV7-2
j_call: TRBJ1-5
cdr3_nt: TGTGCCAGCAGCTTAATAGGGTATCAGCCCCAGCATTTT
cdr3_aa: CASSLIGYQPQHF

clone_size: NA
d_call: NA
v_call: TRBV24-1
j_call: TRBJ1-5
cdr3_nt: TGTGCCACCAGTGAGGCAGACAACCGTCCCCAGCATTTT
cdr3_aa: CATSEADNRPQHF

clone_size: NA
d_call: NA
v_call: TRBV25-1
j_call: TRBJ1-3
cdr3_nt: TGTGCCAGCAGTGAAATTGGGGGGGGCGAGGACACCATATATTTT
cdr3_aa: CASSEIGGGEDTIYF

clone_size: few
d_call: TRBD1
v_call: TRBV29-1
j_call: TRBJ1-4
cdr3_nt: TGCAGCGTTGAAATCCCGGGACAGGAAAAACTGTTTTTT
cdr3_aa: CSVEIPGQEKLFF

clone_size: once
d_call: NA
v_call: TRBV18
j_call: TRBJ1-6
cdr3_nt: TGTGCCAGCTCACCACCGGCCCTCTCGGGGGTCTCACCCCTCCACTTT
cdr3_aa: CASSPPALSGVSPLHF

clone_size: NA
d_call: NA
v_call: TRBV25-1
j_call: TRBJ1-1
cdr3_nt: TGTGCCAGCAGTCTCGAGACCGGTGAAGCTTTCTTT
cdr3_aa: CASSLETGEAFF

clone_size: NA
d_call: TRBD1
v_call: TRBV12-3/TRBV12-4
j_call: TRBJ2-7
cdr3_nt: TGTGCCAGCAACAGACAGGGCCACGAGCAGTACTTC
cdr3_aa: CASNRQGHEQYF

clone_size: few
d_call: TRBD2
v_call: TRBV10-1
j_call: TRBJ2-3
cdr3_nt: TGCGCCAGCAGTCCGGGACTAGCGGACACAGATACGCAGTATTTT
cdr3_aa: CASSPGLADTDTQYF

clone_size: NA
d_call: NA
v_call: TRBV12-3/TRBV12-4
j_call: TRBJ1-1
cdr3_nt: TGTGCCAGCAGTTCAGGGTGGAACACTGAAGCTTTCTTT
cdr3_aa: CASSSGWNTEAFF

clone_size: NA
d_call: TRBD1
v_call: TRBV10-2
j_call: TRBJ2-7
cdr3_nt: TGCGCCGTCTCTGCAGGGGGTAGTGCCTACGAGCAGTACTTC
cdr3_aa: CAVSAGGSAYEQYF

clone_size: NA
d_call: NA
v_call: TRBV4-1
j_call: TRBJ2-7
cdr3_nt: TGCGCCAGCAGCCAGAGAGAAGGGATCACCTACGAGCAGTACTTC
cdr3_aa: CASSQREGITYEQYF

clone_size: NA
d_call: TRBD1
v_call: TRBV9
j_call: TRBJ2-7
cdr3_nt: TGTGCCAGCAGCGCCGGACAGGGGCTGGAGCAGTACTTC
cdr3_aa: CASSAGQGLEQYF

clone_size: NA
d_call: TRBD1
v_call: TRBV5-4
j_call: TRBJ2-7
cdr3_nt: TGTGCCAGCAGGTCCGGGACAGATCCCTCCTACGAGCAGTACTTC
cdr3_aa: CASRSGTDPSYEQYF

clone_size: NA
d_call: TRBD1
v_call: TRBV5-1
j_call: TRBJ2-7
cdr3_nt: TGCGCCAGCAGCTTGTCCAGTTGGGGACAGGACGAGCAGTACTTC
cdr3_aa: CASSLSSWGQDEQYF

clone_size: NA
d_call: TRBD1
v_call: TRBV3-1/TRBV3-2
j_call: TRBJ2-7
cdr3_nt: TGTGCCAGCAGCCAAACCGGGTCCAGGGCAGGGGGCGAGCAGTACTTC
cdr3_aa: CASSQTGSRAGGEQYF

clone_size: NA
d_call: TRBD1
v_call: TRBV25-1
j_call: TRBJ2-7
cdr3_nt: TGTGCCAGCAGACAGGGGCCCTACGAGCAGTACTTC
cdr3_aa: CASRQGPYEQYF